This TCR beta chain was profiled in a study of T cell repertoires in cytomegalovirus infection (dated by TCRdb to the late 2010s). Describing the broader study: Peptide stimulations targeted recently identified HLA-C-restricted CMV epitopes, whose presentation resists viral immunomodulation, together with well-studied HLA-B-restricted epitopes. The HLA type of each donor mattered for the analysis, because public TCR beta signatures pointed to carriage of CMV infection along with the matching HLA type.

Interpreted using the paper, the treatment or condition label stands for: in vitro stimulation with specific CMV peptide epitopes to enrich CMV-specific T cells. General conclusions and limits of the study: The ex vivo response was dominated by HLA-C-restricted CMV-specific TCR beta clonotypes, which also provided the single most frequent clonotype in two of eight donors. In both this cohort and an independent roughly 400-donor cohort, the cumulative frequency of public TCR beta family members distinguished carriers of CMV infection plus the relevant HLA type.

This sample was sequenced with an Illumina HiSeq 1500. The public sequencing data were trimmed at Q25 with fastp and processed into clonotypes with MiXCR by TCRdb, which kept only in-frame beta chains. Rows with one shared CDR3 protein collapse into an entry with the most common genes and DNA. The sample table holds 100,000 to 120,000 distinct CDR3 sequences, of which 30% were seen once. The ten largest clones represent around two fifths of the sample. In regard to this clonotype: Its antigen is currently not known. No per-base quality is available; no much larger clone lies one base away.

At the junction V is shortened by 5 bases and J by 5 bases; bases outside the gene matches: 5. CDR1 and CDR2 are read off the germline V gene as MNHEY and SVGAGI. Inclusive of the bounding cysteine and phenylalanine, the CDR3 is 13 residues long. The CDR3 DNA has 39 bases and is translated from base 1. The material sequenced was CD8+ T cells from cultured PBMCs, taken from culture after CMV antigen stimulation. This chain is built from TRBV6-5 and TRBJ1-2; a stretch of 7 junction bases matches TRBD1. The sequence was collected from a human donor in good health (CMV status not recorded). Some clones in this sample may be carry-over from other donors' samples. The CDR3 region reads CASSTGTEYGYTF. The nucleotides read TGTGCCAGCAGTACCGGGACAGAGTATGGCTACACCTTC.